This T cell receptor (beta chain) is drawn from a study of technical replicates of blood from several donors. Libraries were prepared by immunoSEQ multiplex PCR; TCRdb keeps only in-frame clonotypes and omits some of them. The sample has approximately 79,000 clones, 85% to 95% seen once. Sequencing was performed on T cells isolated from PBMCs. The receptor was isolated from a human donor in good health.

CDR3 sequence: CASSEMGANTEAFF. The CDR3 nucleotides read TGTGCCAGCAGTGAGATGGGGGCTAACACTGAAGCTTTCTTT. The rearrangement joins TRBV6-1 to TRBJ1-1; maybe TRBD1 (6 bases). The V end lost 3 bases, the J end lost 2 bases, and 10 bases lay between the germline ends. The CDR3 is made up of 14 amino acids. The germline gives CDR1 MNHNS, CDR2 SASEGT.